The rows below give T cell receptor beta chains drawn from one sample of a study of early T cells in non-severe SARS-CoV-2 infection. TCRdb itself ran the 5' RACE reads through MiXCR, one entry per CDR3 protein. The data show 28,000 or so distinct CDR3 sequences, with about 3.9% seen just once and around 8.5% held by the top ten. Sequencing was done on a sample of whole blood. These receptors were obtained from an adult who was a healthcare worker with PCR-confirmed SARS-CoV-2 infection or an uninfected control (not recorded which). CDR3s include the opening cysteine and the closing phenylalanine or tryptophan. The order of the fields is D gene, J gene, V gene, clone size, CDR3 protein, CDR3 DNA. A D gene is named only where the DNA matches it firmly. Clone sizes are given selectively: once, few, many, or a class where the clone is expanded.

TRBD2 | TRBJ2-5 | TRBV7-2 | many | CASSPSRGREETQYF | TGTGCCAGCAGCCCCTCTAGAGGGCGGGAGGAGACCCAGTACTTC
TRBD1 | TRBJ1-2 | TRBV7-8 | many | CASSLPVTGGSSYGYTF | TGTGCCAGCAGCTTACCCGTGACAGGGGGGTCAAGCTATGGCTACACCTTC
NA | TRBJ2-2 | TRBV5-1 | many | CASSLEGQYFTTGELFF | TGCGCCAGCAGCTTGGAGGGGCAGTACTTTACCACCGGGGAGCTGTTTTTT
NA | TRBJ1-6 | TRBV19 | many | CASTNTPPNSPLHF | TGTGCCAGTACCAACACCCCCCCTAATTCACCCCTCCACTTT
NA | TRBJ2-7 | TRBV3-1 | NA | CASSQDVAYEQYF | TGTGCCAGCAGCCAAGATGTGGCCTACGAGCAGTACTTC
TRBD2 | TRBJ2-7 | TRBV11-2 | many | CASSSLAGRVPEQYF | TGTGCCAGCAGCAGCCTAGCGGGAAGAGTCCCCGAGCAGTACTTC
TRBD1 | TRBJ2-7 | TRBV4-1 | medium-sized | CASSHRQGTDEQYF | TGCGCCAGCAGCCATCGACAGGGGACCGACGAGCAGTACTTC
TRBD1 | TRBJ1-6 | TRBV29-1 | many | CSVATGYNSPLHF | TGCAGCGTGGCGACAGGGTATAATTCACCCCTCCACTTT
NA | TRBJ2-3 | TRBV20-1 | many | CSAKVRQADTQYF | TGCAGTGCTAAAGTTAGGCAGGCAGATACGCAGTATTTT
NA | TRBJ2-1 | TRBV6-1 | few | CASLPPHGWIHNEQFF | TGTGCCAGCCTTCCTCCCCACGGATGGATCCATAATGAGCAGTTCTTC
NA | TRBJ2-3 | TRBV5-4 | few | CASSPPIGDTQYF | TGTGCCAGCAGCCCGCCAATAGGAGATACGCAGTATTTT
TRBD2 | TRBJ2-2 | TRBV11-3 | many | CASSSTGGRGGANTGELFF | TGTGCCAGCAGCTCCACCGGAGGACGCGGGGGGGCGAACACCGGGGAGCTGTTTTTT
NA | TRBJ2-6 | TRBV24-1 | NA | CATSEGVRGGPSGANVLTF | TGTGCCACCAGTGAAGGAGTGCGGGGTGGTCCTTCTGGGGCCAACGTCCTGACTTTC
NA | TRBJ2-6 | TRBV27 | many | CASSPGGTSGANVLTF | TGTGCCAGCAGTCCGGGCGGTACCTCTGGGGCCAACGTCCTGACTTTC
NA | TRBJ1-3 | TRBV19 | many | CASTDSTAAYTIYF | TGTGCCAGTACCGACTCGACAGCGGCATACACCATATATTTT
TRBD1 | TRBJ2-2 | TRBV19 | many | CASSYLQGAGELFF | TGTGCCAGTAGTTATTTACAGGGGGCCGGGGAGCTGTTTTTT
NA | TRBJ2-6 | TRBV5-6 | many | CASTVRGSGANVLTF | TGTGCCAGCACCGTTCGTGGAAGTGGGGCCAACGTCCTGACTTTC
NA | TRBJ2-7 | TRBV20-1 | many | CSAPGMAGDEQYF | TGCAGTGCCCCCGGGATGGCAGGGGACGAGCAGTACTTC